This section outlines one T cell receptor beta chain sequence together with its context. The sample originates from a study of blood T cell repertoires in COVID-19. Sequencing was performed with immunoSEQ multiplex PCR; in TCRdb, only in-frame clones are kept and a portion is missing. The top ten clones hold 0.8% to 0.9% of a sample with over 350,000 clones, more than 85% of them seen once. Sequencing was done on a sample of PBMCs or T cells enriched from blood (not recorded which). This sequence was found in a middle-aged woman who had been exposed to COVID-19.

Here the CDR3 DNA reads TGCGCCAGCCGCGATCGAGAGACAGGTCCGTCCCTTGAAGCTTTCTTT. Its translation is CASRDRETGPSLEAFF. The chain recombines TRBV5-1 with TRBJ1-1; D may be TRBD1 (6 bases). CDR1 and CDR2 from the germline V gene are SGHRS and YFSETQ. Trimming left V 7 bases short and J 7 bases short, with 26 bases between. The CDR3 extends over 16 amino acids.